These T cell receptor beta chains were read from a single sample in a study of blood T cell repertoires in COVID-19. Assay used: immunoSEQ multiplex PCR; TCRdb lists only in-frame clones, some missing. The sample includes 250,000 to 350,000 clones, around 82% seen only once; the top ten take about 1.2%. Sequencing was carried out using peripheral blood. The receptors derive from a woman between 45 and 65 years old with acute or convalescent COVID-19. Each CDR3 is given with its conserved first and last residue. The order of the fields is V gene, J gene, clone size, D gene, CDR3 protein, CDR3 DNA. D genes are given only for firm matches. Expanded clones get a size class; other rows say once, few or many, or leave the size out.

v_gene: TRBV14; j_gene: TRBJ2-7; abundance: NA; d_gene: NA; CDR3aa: CASSQEPGAYEQYF; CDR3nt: TGTGCCAGCAGCCAAGAGCCAGGGGCCTACGAGCAGTACTTC
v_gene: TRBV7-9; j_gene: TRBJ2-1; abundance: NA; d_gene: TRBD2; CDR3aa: CASSFLAGGGGEQFF; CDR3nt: TGTGCCAGCAGCTTCCTAGCGGGAGGAGGGGGTGAGCAGTTCTTC
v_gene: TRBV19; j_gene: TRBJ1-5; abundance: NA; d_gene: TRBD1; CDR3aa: CASSIVSTGGNQPQHF; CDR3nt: TGTGCCAGTAGTATAGTCTCGACAGGGGGAAATCAGCCCCAGCATTTT
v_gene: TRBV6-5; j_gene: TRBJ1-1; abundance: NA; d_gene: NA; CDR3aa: CASSPRNRWDTEAFF; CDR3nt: TGTGCCAGCAGTCCCCGAAACAGGTGGGACACTGAAGCTTTCTTT
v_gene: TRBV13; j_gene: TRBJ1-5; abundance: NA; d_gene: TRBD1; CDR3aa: CASSQGYQPQHF; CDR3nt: TGTGCCAGTTCACAGGGGTATCAGCCCCAGCATTTT
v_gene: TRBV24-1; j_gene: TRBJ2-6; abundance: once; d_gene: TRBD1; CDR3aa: CATSDETGAGANVLTF; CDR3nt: TGTGCCACCAGTGACGAGACAGGGGCTGGGGCCAACGTCCTGACTTTC
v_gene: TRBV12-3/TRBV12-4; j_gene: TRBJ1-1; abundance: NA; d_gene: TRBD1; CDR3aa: CATRTGGLSEAFF; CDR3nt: TGTGCCACCCGGACAGGGGGTTTAAGTGAAGCTTTCTTT
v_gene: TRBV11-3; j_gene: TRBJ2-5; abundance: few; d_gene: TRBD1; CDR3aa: CASSLAPGQGVQETQYF; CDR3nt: TGTGCCAGCAGCTTAGCACCGGGACAGGGGGTGCAAGAGACCCAGTACTTC
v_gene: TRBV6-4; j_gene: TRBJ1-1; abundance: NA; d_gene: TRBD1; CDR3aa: CASSDSSLAGGTEAFF; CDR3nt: TGTGCCAGCAGTGACTCGAGTCTAGCAGGGGGCACTGAAGCTTTCTTT
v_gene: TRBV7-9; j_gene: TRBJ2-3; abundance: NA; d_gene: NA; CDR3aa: CASSLLEGDTQYF; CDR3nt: TGTGCCAGCAGCCTGTTGGAGGGAGATACGCAGTATTTT
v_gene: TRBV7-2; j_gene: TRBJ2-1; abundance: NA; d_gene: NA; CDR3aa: CASSLGRGEQFF; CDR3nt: TGTGCCAGCAGCTTAGGGCGGGGTGAGCAGTTCTTC
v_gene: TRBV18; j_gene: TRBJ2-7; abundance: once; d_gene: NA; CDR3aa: CASSPSGALRYEQYF; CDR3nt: TGTGCCAGCTCACCCTCGGGAGCGCTCAGGTACGAGCAGTACTTC
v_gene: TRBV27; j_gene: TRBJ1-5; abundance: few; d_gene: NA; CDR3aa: CASSLVRQDQPQHF; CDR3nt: TGTGCCAGCAGTTTGGTTCGACAGGATCAGCCCCAGCATTTT
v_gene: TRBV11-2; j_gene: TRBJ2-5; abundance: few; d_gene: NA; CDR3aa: CASSLRRWETQYF; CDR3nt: TGTGCCAGCAGCTTACGGCGGTGGGAGACCCAGTACTTC
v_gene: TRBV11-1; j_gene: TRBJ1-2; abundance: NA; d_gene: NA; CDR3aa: CASSPDTTYGYTF; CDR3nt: TGTGCCAGCAGCCCCGACACGACCTATGGCTACACCTTC
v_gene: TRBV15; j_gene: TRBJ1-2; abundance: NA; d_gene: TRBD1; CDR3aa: CATSREGTGTGYTF; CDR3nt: TGTGCCACCAGCAGAGAGGGGACAGGGACGGGCTACACCTTC
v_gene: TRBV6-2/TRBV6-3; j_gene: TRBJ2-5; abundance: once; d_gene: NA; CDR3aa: CASSYVTGRETQYF; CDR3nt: TGTGCCAGCAGTTACGTGACAGGCCGAGAGACCCAGTACTTC
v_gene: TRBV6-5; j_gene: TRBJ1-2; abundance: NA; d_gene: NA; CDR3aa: CASRDEAGSYGYTF; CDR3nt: TGTGCCAGCCGGGATGAAGCGGGAAGCTATGGCTACACCTTC
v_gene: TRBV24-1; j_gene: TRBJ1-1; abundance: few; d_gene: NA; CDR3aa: CATSDAGLGAFF; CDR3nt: TGTGCCACCAGTGATGCAGGGCTCGGGGCTTTCTTT
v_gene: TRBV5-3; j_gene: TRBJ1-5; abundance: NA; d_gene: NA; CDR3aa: CARSQRGGNQPQHF; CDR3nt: TGTGCCAGAAGCCAGAGGGGAGGGAATCAGCCCCAGCATTTT
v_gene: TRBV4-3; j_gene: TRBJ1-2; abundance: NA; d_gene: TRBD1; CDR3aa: CASSQDGTGGRGYTF; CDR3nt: TGCGCCAGCAGCCAAGATGGGACAGGGGGCCGTGGCTACACCTTC
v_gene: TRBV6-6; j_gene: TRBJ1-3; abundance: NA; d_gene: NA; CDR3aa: CASSYSLGTLENTIYF; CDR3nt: TGTGCCAGCAGTTATTCCCTCGGGACTCTGGAAAACACCATATATTTT
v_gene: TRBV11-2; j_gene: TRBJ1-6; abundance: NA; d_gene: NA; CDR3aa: CASSSIITDSPLHF; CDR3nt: TGTGCCAGCAGCTCTATCATAACCGATTCACCCCTCCACTTT
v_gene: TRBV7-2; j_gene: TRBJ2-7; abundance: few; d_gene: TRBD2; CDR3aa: CASSASGRAHEQYF; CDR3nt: TGTGCCAGCAGCGCAAGCGGGAGGGCCCACGAGCAGTACTTC
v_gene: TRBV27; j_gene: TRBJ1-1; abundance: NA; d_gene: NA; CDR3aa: CASSAYRVGTEAFF; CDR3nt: TGTGCCAGCAGTGCCTACAGGGTTGGCACTGAAGCTTTCTTT
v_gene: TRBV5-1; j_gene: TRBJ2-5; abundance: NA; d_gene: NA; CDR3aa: CASSWGDSQETQYF; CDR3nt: TGCGCCAGCAGCTGGGGGGACAGTCAAGAGACCCAGTACTTC
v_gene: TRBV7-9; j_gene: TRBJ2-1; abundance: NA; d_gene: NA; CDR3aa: CASSASEGGPPGNEQFF; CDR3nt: TGTGCCAGCAGCGCGTCAGAGGGGGGGCCTCCGGGTAATGAGCAGTTCTTC
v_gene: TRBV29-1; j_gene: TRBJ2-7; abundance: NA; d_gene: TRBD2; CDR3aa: CSVRLLAASYEQYF; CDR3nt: TGCAGCGTCCGCCTACTAGCGGCCTCCTACGAGCAGTACTTC
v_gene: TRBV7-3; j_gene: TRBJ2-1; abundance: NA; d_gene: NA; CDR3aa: CASSPIEGVYNEQFF; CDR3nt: TGTGCCAGCAGCCCAATTGAGGGAGTCTACAATGAGCAGTTCTTC
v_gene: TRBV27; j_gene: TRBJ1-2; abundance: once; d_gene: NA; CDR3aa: CASSLYRVGYGYTF; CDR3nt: TGTGCCAGCAGTTTATACAGGGTCGGCTATGGCTACACCTTC
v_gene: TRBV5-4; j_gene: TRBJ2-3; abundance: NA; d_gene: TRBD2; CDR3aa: CASSSGLAGTDTQYF; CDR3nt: TGTGCCAGCAGCTCCGGACTAGCGGGCACAGATACGCAGTATTTT
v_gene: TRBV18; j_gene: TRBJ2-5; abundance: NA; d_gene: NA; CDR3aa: CASSPAWGEETQYF; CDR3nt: TGTGCCAGCTCACCGGCGTGGGGGGAAGAGACCCAGTACTTC
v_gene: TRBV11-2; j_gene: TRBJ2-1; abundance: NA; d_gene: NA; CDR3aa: CASSFTEYNEQFF; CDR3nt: TGTGCCAGCAGCTTTACAGAATACAATGAGCAGTTCTTC
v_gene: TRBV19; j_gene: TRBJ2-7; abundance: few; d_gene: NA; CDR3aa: CASSIDPAGYEQYF; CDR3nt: TGTGCCAGTAGTATTGATCCAGCGGGCTACGAGCAGTACTTC